This T cell receptor beta chain appears in the sequencing data of a study of Ad26.COV2.S vaccination and SARS-CoV-2 variants (dated by TCRdb to the early 2020s). Concerning the study at large: Donors in the vaccine arm were drawn from COV1001, a multicentre, randomized, double-blind, placebo-controlled phase I-IIa trial testing Ad26.COV2.S in healthy adults. Participants in the trial were split at random into five groups of five each, receiving low-dose or high-dose Ad26.COV2.S once or twice, or else placebo on both occasions. Ad26.COV2.S was given intramuscularly at 5x10^10 or 1x10^11 viral particles, as a single shot or as two shots 56 days apart. Investigators did not know the trial group allocation while performing experiments and assessing outcomes. The TCR-sequenced set comprised approximately 32 samples: about 19 Ad26.COV2.S vaccine recipients, 5 placebo recipients and 8 SARS-CoV-2 convalescent individuals. TCRbeta repertoire sequencing served as the tool for gauging how specific and how broad the SARS-CoV-2-reactive T cell receptors were following Ad26.COV2.S vaccination. What the study reported, not specific to this receptor: Ad26.COV2.S recipients had higher spike-specific TCR breadth than placebo recipients (P = 0.0014). Comparable non-spike TCR breadth was observed between vaccine and placebo recipients, consistent with only spike being contained in the vaccine. Comparing responses between vaccine doses or regimens was not something the study was powered to do. After vaccination, substantial breadth of spike-specific CD8+ and CD4+ T cell responses was reported. According to the authors, total T cell responses may have been underestimated by the TCR breadth and depth analyses.

Concerning this clone: Its antigen is currently not known. The sample holds no much larger clone one base away, and base qualities are not on file.

The immunoSEQ Assay was the method used to sequence TCRbeta CDR3 regions. After extraction, genomic DNA underwent amplification by bias-controlled multiplex PCR, followed by high-throughput sequencing. The study's own analysis went as follows. To quantify the absolute abundance of each unique TCRbeta CDR3 region, sequences were collapsed and filtered. T cell fraction was estimated by normalizing TCRbeta template counts to usable DNA, with usable DNA measured through amplification of reference genes found in all nucleated cells. Repertoire TCRs were annotated as SARS-CoV-2-specific when V gene, CDR3 amino acid sequence and J gene were exactly matched to a known reactive TCR set. The reference SARS-CoV-2 TCR set was derived from MIRA and filtered for enrichment in COVID-19-positive ImmuneCODE repertoires, a step that removed public or cross-reactive TCRs. Drawing on the MIRA antigens, annotated TCRs were analysed further at the level of specific ORF or position within ORF. Breadth was defined as annotated unique rearrangements over total unique productive rearrangements; depth was the summed frequency of those rearrangements. TCR breadth was compared between groups using two-sided Wilcoxon rank-sum tests. TCRdb stores this immuneACCESS table with in-frame sequences only. Part of the clones is absent; in the studies checked, under half of the shortfall reflects unresolved V genes, and no reason is known for the rest. V and J calls and clone size are those listed in that table; D and trimming were worked out from the DNA. In this sample the table shows about 480,000 clones, 87% of which occur a single time. The top ten clones comprise about 13% of the sample.

V is reduced by 4 bases and J by 0 bases, leaving a spacing of 13 bases between them. From the cysteine up to the phenylalanine, the CDR3 has a length of 15 residues. CDR3 DNA is the only sequence kept; it has 45 bases, read in frame from the first base. For CDR1 and CDR2, the germline V gene lists SGHRS and YFSETQ. This sample's treatment or condition label indicates: over 15 received Ad26.COV2.S at low or high dose, single or two shots; a few received placebo; per-sample allocation not given. For vaccine and placebo recipients, the sequenced repertoires came from samples collected on day 63 after the first injection. In Cohort 1b, around 25 adults aged 18-55 years were enrolled at a single site in Boston, USA, between 29 July and 7 August 2020. Ad26.COV2.S was a replication-incompetent adenovirus type 26 vector that expressed a prefusion-stabilized SARS-CoV-2 spike protein derived from the original Wuhan strain.

Rearrangement joined TRBV5-1 to TRBJ1-1; D gene: possibly TRBD1, on 6 matching bases. This specimen was peripheral blood, taken in a trial of Ad26.COV2.S vaccine versus placebo. The clonotype comes from a person between 18 and 59 years old who received the Ad26.COV2.S COVID-19 vaccine or a placebo. The CDR3 protein sequence reads: CASSPEGVVNTEAFF. The DNA sequence is given as TGCGCCAGCAGCCCGGAGGGGGTCGTGAACACTGAAGCTTTCTTT.